This T cell receptor beta chain comes out of a study of vaccination effects on CD4 cells after COVID-19. ViraFEST assay sequencing came after antigen-specific CD4+ T cells were expanded with viral peptide pools. Scientists isolated CD4+ T cells after an approximately 11-day culture period ended. Previously uninfected by SARS-CoV-2, the vaccine recipients also showed negative nucleocapsid antibodies. On day 3 and again on day 7, half the medium was replaced with IL-2 medium. For this clone: Its antigen is unknown.

Data came from immunoSEQ multiplex PCR; TCRdb stores just in-frame clones and leaves some out. The data contain about 73,000 clones, around 78% of them seen just once; the ten biggest clones take up roughly a tenth. The V gene lost 4 bases and the J gene lost 7 bases, with 17 bases spanning the gap. Germline lookup yields CDR1 SGDLS and CDR2 YYNGEE. The CDR3 is made up of 15 amino acids. This clonotype originated in a human donor who received a COVID-19 vaccine. This chain uses TRBV9 with TRBJ1-4, with no clear D. Sample: CD4+ T cells from PBMCs cultured with SARS-CoV-2 spike peptides, taken before COVID-19 vaccination. DNA for the CDR3: TGTGCCAGCAGCCCTAGTGTTGGGGATGGTGAAAAACTGTTTTTT. Amino acids: CASSPSVGDGEKLFF.